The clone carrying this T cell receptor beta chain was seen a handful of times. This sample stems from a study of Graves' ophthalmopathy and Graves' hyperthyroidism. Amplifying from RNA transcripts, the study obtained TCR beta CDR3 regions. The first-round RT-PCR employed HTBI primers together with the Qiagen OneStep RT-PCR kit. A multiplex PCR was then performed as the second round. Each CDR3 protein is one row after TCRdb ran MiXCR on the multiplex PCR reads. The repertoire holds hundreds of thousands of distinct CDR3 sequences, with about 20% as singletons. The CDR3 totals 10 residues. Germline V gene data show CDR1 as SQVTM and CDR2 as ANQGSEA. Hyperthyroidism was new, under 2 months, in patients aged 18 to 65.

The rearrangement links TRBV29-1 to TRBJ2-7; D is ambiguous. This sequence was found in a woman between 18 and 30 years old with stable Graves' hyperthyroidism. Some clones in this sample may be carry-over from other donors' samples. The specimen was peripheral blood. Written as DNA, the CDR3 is TGCAAGACCGGCTCCTACGAGCAGTACTTC. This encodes CKTGSYEQYF.